A selection of T cell receptor beta chains follows, all from one sample in a study of shared clonotypes between healthy human individuals. Clones were read by immunoSEQ multiplex PCR, and TCRdb kept only the in-frame ones, dropping some. The sample has some 1.1 million clones; 77% are singletons. Sequencing was carried out using memory CD4+ T cells from PBMCs. The receptors were gathered from a man between 18 and 29 years old in good health. Some clones in this sample may be carry-over from other donors' samples. Each CDR3 is given with its conserved first and last residue. Each record gives: V gene, D gene, clone size, J gene, CDR3 protein, CDR3 DNA. The D gene is left open where the match is weak. The size field is filled for only some rows; it gives once, few, many or a size class.

>TRBV2|-|-|TRBJ2-6
CASTLIPSGANVLTF
TGTGCCAGCACACTGATTCCCTCTGGGGCCAACGTCCTGACTTTC
>TRBV5-1|-|-|TRBJ2-7
CASSLLHGYEQYF
TGCGCCAGCAGCTTGCTTCACGGTTACGAGCAGTACTTC
>TRBV11-2|TRBD1|-|TRBJ1-1
CASSLTGGHTEAFF
TGTGCCAGCAGCCTGACAGGGGGGCACACTGAAGCTTTCTTT
>TRBV6-1|-|few|TRBJ1-5
CASSEGRAGGNQPQHF
TGTGCCAGCAGTGAAGGTCGGGCAGGGGGCAATCAGCCCCAGCATTTT
>TRBV27|-|once|TRBJ2-6
CASRRGGGANVLTF
TGTGCCAGCAGGCGGGGCGGCGGGGCCAACGTCCTGACTTTC
>TRBV28|-|-|TRBJ2-7
CASSLGRGAYEQYF
TGTGCCAGCAGTTTAGGCAGGGGTGCCTACGAGCAGTACTTC
>TRBV7-9|-|-|TRBJ2-4
CASSLGLGLAKNIQYF
TGTGCCAGCAGCTTAGGTTTAGGCTTGGCCAAAAACATTCAGTACTTC
>TRBV6-1|-|-|TRBJ1-1
CASSPGGSLTGEAFF
TGTGCCAGCAGTCCAGGAGGAAGTCTGACAGGTGAAGCTTTCTTT
>TRBV5-1|-|once|TRBJ2-3
CASSLAGQVPDTQYF
TGCGCCAGCAGCTTGGCAGGGCAGGTTCCAGATACGCAGTATTTT
>TRBV5-1|-|-|TRBJ2-7
CASSFGQFDEQYF
TGCGCCAGCAGCTTTGGGCAATTCGACGAGCAGTACTTC
>TRBV5-1|TRBD2|once|TRBJ2-1
CASSLVSGSGNEQFF
TGCGCCAGCAGCTTGGTTAGCGGGTCCGGGAATGAGCAGTTCTTC
>TRBV2|TRBD1|-|TRBJ2-7
CASSVQGAAYEQYF
TGTGCCAGCAGTGTACAGGGGGCTGCCTACGAGCAGTACTTC
>TRBV7-2|TRBD1|-|TRBJ1-1
CASSLGQGNEAFF
TGTGCCAGCAGCTTAGGACAGGGTAATGAAGCTTTCTTT
>TRBV11-2|-|-|TRBJ2-2
CATTDRPNTGELFF
TGTGCCACCACGGACAGACCAAACACCGGGGAGCTGTTTTTT
>TRBV7-9|-|-|TRBJ2-1
CASSLQNEQFF
TGTGCCAGCAGCCTTCAGAATGAGCAGTTCTTC
>TRBV23-1|TRBD1|-|TRBJ1-4
CAPYPGTGAVERANEKLFF
TGCGCCCCATACCCCGGGACAGGGGCTGTGGAGAGAGCTAATGAAAAACTGTTTTTT
>TRBV27|TRBD1|-|TRBJ2-1
CASSLEGANYNEQFF
TGTGCCAGCAGTTTAGAGGGGGCCAACTACAATGAGCAGTTCTTC
>TRBV2|-|-|TRBJ1-1
CASSARENTEAFF
TGTGCCAGCAGTGCCAGGGAGAACACTGAAGCTTTCTTT
>TRBV11-3|-|-|TRBJ2-1
CASSLDPALQFF
TGTGCCAGCAGCTTAGATCCCGCACTCCAGTTCTTC
>TRBV6-6|-|-|TRBJ2-7
CASSGGTPYEQYF
TGTGCCAGCAGTGGCGGGACCCCCTACGAGCAGTACTTC
>TRBV28|-|-|TRBJ1-3
CASSLGFLSGNTIYF
TGTGCCAGCAGTTTAGGGTTCCTCTCTGGAAACACCATATATTTT
>TRBV27|-|-|TRBJ1-2
CASSLSAASSGYTF
TGTGCCAGCAGTTTATCGGCGGCGAGTAGTGGCTACACCTTC
>TRBV14|TRBD2|-|TRBJ2-1
CASSATSGSVHEQFF
TGTGCCAGCAGCGCGACTAGCGGGAGTGTCCATGAGCAGTTCTTC
>TRBV11-2|TRBD2|many|TRBJ2-5
CASSPRLAPGQETQYF
TGTGCCAGCAGCCCGAGACTAGCTCCGGGTCAAGAGACCCAGTACTTC
>TRBV2|-|-|TRBJ2-3
CASSLEWVTDTQYF
TGTGCCAGCAGTTTAGAGTGGGTAACAGATACGCAGTATTTT
>TRBV7-3|-|-|TRBJ2-7
CASSLLVGSRQYF
TGTGCCAGCAGCTTACTTGTCGGGTCAAGGCAGTACTTC
>TRBV29-1|TRBD2|-|TRBJ2-1
CSVGQSGRALGREQFF
TGCAGCGTTGGACAAAGCGGGAGGGCACTTGGTCGTGAGCAGTTCTTC
>TRBV9|-|-|TRBJ1-1
CASSLGRRDTEAFF
TGTGCCAGCAGCCTGGGCCGACGGGACACTGAAGCTTTCTTT
>TRBV28|-|-|TRBJ1-1
CASSSPSMNTEAFF
TGTGCCAGCAGTTCTCCTAGCATGAACACTGAAGCTTTCTTT
>TRBV28|TRBD1|few|TRBJ2-7
CASRKTGGHEQYF
TGTGCCAGCAGAAAGACAGGGGGGCACGAGCAGTACTTC
>TRBV18|TRBD1|few|TRBJ1-5
CASSPPGRGDQPQHF
TGTGCCAGCTCACCACCGGGCAGGGGGGATCAGCCCCAGCATTTT
>TRBV5-4|TRBD1|-|TRBJ2-1
CASSAGTGGADEQFF
TGTGCCAGCAGCGCGGGGACAGGGGGCGCGGATGAGCAGTTCTTC
>TRBV27|TRBD1|-|TRBJ1-2
CASSLTSTGSYGYTF
TGTGCCAGCAGTCTGACGTCGACAGGGAGCTATGGCTACACCTTC
>TRBV11-2|-|-|TRBJ2-5
CASSFLNRVETQYF
TGTGCCAGCAGCTTTTTGAACAGAGTGGAGACCCAGTACTTC
>TRBV5-1|TRBD1|-|TRBJ1-5
CASSEQGLGQPQHF
TGCGCCAGCAGCGAACAGGGGTTAGGTCAGCCCCAGCATTTT
>TRBV30|TRBD1|once|TRBJ2-7
CAWSSTGTGVQYF
TGTGCCTGGAGTTCCACCGGGACAGGGGTGCAGTACTTC
>TRBV7-9|-|-|TRBJ1-4
CASSLGGGKVEKLFF
TGTGCCAGCAGCTTAGGTGGGGGCAAGGTTGAAAAACTGTTTTTT
>TRBV27|-|-|TRBJ1-2
CASGHRDIANYGYTF
TGTGCCAGCGGACACCGGGACATAGCTAACTATGGCTACACCTTC
>TRBV28|-|few|TRBJ1-2
CASSPGPDYGYTF
TGTGCCAGCAGTCCGGGACCCGACTATGGCTACACCTTC
>TRBV7-2|-|-|TRBJ1-2
CASSSQGYGYTF
TGTGCCAGCAGCTCTCAGGGTTATGGCTACACCTTC
>TRBV28|TRBD2|-|TRBJ2-6
CASSLREGRPGANVLTF
TGTGCCAGTTCACTCCGGGAGGGCCGCCCCGGGGCCAACGTCCTGACTTTC
>TRBV14|-|-|TRBJ2-7
CASSQDTRFGEYEQYF
TGTGCCAGCAGCCAAGATACGAGATTCGGGGAATACGAGCAGTACTTC
>TRBV5-1|-|-|TRBJ2-1
CASSSTLAPTNEQFF
TGCGCCAGCAGCAGCACGCTAGCTCCTACCAATGAGCAGTTCTTC
>TRBV5-8|-|few|TRBJ2-2
CASSIRQMTGELFF
TGTGCCAGCAGCATCCGACAGATGACCGGGGAGCTGTTTTTT
>TRBV5-1|TRBD1|few|TRBJ2-2
CASSSGTGDNTGELFF
TGCGCCAGCAGCTCCGGGACAGGGGACAACACCGGGGAGCTGTTTTTT
>TRBV4-1|TRBD2|-|TRBJ2-2
CASSHPTGTSGRRYTGELFF
TGCGCCAGCAGCCACCCCACCGGGACTAGCGGGAGGAGGTACACCGGGGAGCTGTTTTTT
>TRBV28|-|few|TRBJ1-5
CASSLLGRGNQPQHF
TGTGCCAGCAGTTTGTTGGGGCGAGGCAATCAGCCCCAGCATTTT
>TRBV5-1|-|-|TRBJ2-6
CASSLAGSGANVLTF
TGCGCCAGCAGCTTGGCAGGTTCCGGGGCCAACGTCCTGACTTTC
>TRBV29-1|TRBD2|-|TRBJ2-3
CSVGGSGLAGGRDTQYF
TGCAGCGTTGGAGGGTCGGGGCTAGCGGGAGGGCGGGATACGCAGTATTTT
>TRBV5-1|-|-|TRBJ1-1
CASSLPPNTEAFF
TGCGCCAGCAGCTTACCCCCGAACACTGAAGCTTTCTTT
>TRBV27|TRBD1|few|TRBJ1-2
CASRSSGGGSYGYTF
TGTGCCAGCAGATCCTCAGGGGGCGGAAGCTATGGCTACACCTTC
>TRBV28|TRBD1|-|TRBJ1-1
CASSLLQGATEAFF
TGTGCCAGCAGTTTACTACAGGGGGCCACTGAAGCTTTCTTT